This T cell receptor (beta chain) was observed in a study of vaccination effects on CD4 cells after COVID-19 (dated by TCRdb to the early 2020s). With respect to the entire study: Each participant got two doses of an mRNA SARS-CoV-2 vaccine, either BNT162b2 or mRNA-1273. The study compared SARS-CoV-2 spike-specific CD4+ TCR repertoires before and after mRNA vaccination in COVID-19 convalescent patients and infection-naive vaccine recipients. The full study included 9 to 10 COVID-19 convalescent patients and several SARS-CoV-2-naive healthy vaccine recipients. Cultures from other donors in the study were sequenced with the Oncomine TCR Beta short-read assay on an Illumina iSeq 100. Overall study results and their limits: Only a small number of convalescent patients were included, and no early post-infection timepoints were available, which limited the study. At late post-vaccination timepoints, both infection-induced and vaccine-induced clones showed marked clonal contraction, consistent with waning T cell responses. In healthy vaccine recipients, vaccine-induced clones were almost all SARS-CoV-2 mono-reactive, with only 1 of 255 being cross-reactive with common cold coronaviruses.

Libraries were prepared through the immunoSEQ multiplex PCR assay. DNA from the cultured, isolated CD4+ T cells was subjected to TCR beta CDR3 sequencing. Processing in the source paper ran as follows. The analysis removed non-productive TCR sequences, trimmed reads to the CDR3 region, and retained only CDR3s that were 7 or more amino acids long. The MANAFEST web app was used to identify antigen-specific clonotypes by comparing expansion in peptide wells with expansion in reference cultures. Positive clones required FDR<0.05 expansion versus reference and all other wells, odds ratio above 5, and frequency above 0.1% in two replicate wells. Clonotypes significantly expanded in SARS-CoV-2 spike wells and in at least one common cold coronavirus spike condition were defined as cross-reactive. Using the stringdist R package, CDR3 similarity was measured by Levenshtein distance, and unrooted trees were constructed with ape in R 3.6.1. In its TCRdb copy, this immuneACCESS table keeps in-frame sequences only and misses some clones. Where compared with another copy, unresolved V genes explain less than half of these, and the others have no known cause. V and J calls and clone size are those listed in that table; D and trimming were worked out from the DNA. The sample records some 77,000 clones, about 65% of which are singletons. Jointly, the top ten make up over 4% of the sample.

V is trimmed back by 4 bases and J by 3 bases, and the junction contains 6 bases that no gene match accounts for. The CDR3 holds 15 amino acids from the cysteine to the phenylalanine. Left in the record is the CDR3 DNA by itself, 45 bases read in frame from the first base. Via the germline V gene, CDR1 is SGDLS and CDR2 YYNGEE. In the ViraFEST assay, PBMC were stimulated with viral peptide pools, and TCR sequencing was then used to find antigen-specific CD4+ T cell clonotypes based on their expansion. After less than 13 days of culture, CD4+ T cells were isolated with the EasySep CD4+ T cell isolation kit. Healthy vaccine recipients had no prior SARS-CoV-2 infection, confirmed by negative nucleocapsid antibodies before and after vaccination. Each well held under 2.5 million PBMC cultured in IMDM containing about 5.4% human AB serum, 9.5 to 10 IU/ml IL-2 and gentamicin, along with approximately 10 ug/ml peptides. On days 3 and 7, half of the culture medium was replaced with fresh IL-2-containing medium. Each peptide stimulation condition was cultured in triplicate wells unless otherwise noted. PBMC were separated from whole blood using Ficoll-Paque Plus gradient centrifugation and were then either cryopreserved at -140C or used fresh. The overlapping peptide pools covered the spike proteins of SARS-CoV-2 and of the common cold coronaviruses HCoV-NL63, HCoV-OC43 and HCoV-229E. The QIAamp micro DNA kit was used to extract genomic DNA from the cultured CD4+ T cells.

Notes on this clone: The target of this receptor is not known. No clone much larger than this one lies a single base away; base qualities are absent.

The clonotype comes from a human donor who received a COVID-19 vaccine. This sample comprised CD4+ T cells from PBMCs cultured with HCoV-OC43 spike peptides, obtained before COVID-19 vaccination. The sample's cell subset or site label, decoded: HCoV-OC43 spike overlapping peptide pool stimulation. The rearranged segments are TRBV9 and TRBJ2-2; TRBD1 fits 7 bases in the junction. The CDR3 corresponds to CASSPRQGDTGELFF. The DNA sequence reads TGTGCCAGCAGCCCCCGACAGGGAGACACCGGGGAGCTGTTTTTT.